This T cell receptor (beta chain) was recovered during a study of T cell repertoires in cytomegalovirus infection. As for the study in general: Public TCR beta signatures marked donors with CMV infection and the matching HLA.

This clonotype was counted between two and nine times. Its antigen is not known. Sequence at one end of the junction differs from germline and may be a read error. From the reads, TCRdb called clonotypes with MiXCR, one entry per CDR3 protein. The table records about 180,000 distinct CDR3 sequences, about 22% of them present only once. The germline gives CDR1 SSHAT, CDR2 FNYEAQ (reference sequence). The CDR3 totals 15 residues. General study results and limits: CMV-specific TCR beta clonotypes restricted by HLA-C were the ones dominating the ex vivo response.

The sample in question was CD8+ T cells from cultured PBMCs, obtained from culture after CMV antigen stimulation. The rearrangement links TRBV7-7 to TRBJ2-3; D gene uncertain. The clonotype was recovered from a human donor in good health (CMV status not recorded). Some clones in this sample may be carry-over from other donors' samples. Here the CDR3 reads CASSLGGPGTDTQYF. CDR3 coding DNA: TGTGCTAGCAGCTTAGGCGGCCCGGGCACAGATACGCAGTATTTT.